These 22 T cell receptor beta chains were all obtained from the same sample, sequenced in a study of OX40 agonist ivuxolimab in advanced cancers. Some clones are missing from TCRdb's copy, which holds only in-frame ones; the method was immunoSEQ multiplex PCR. The repertoire consists of approximately 91,000 clones, with around 85% occurring once and the leading ten covering around 2%. Sequencing used CD4+ or CD8+ T cells sorted from blood, obtained in a trial of the OX40 agonist ivuxolimab. The receptors were gathered from an adult with an advanced solid tumor such as melanoma, head and neck, liver or kidney cancer.

The CDR3 nucleotides are TGTGCCAGCAGCCCCACGAGAAGGGGCCCCTTCAACTATGGCTACACCTTC. This sequence encodes CASSPTRRGPFNYGYTF. V usage is TRBV14 and J usage is TRBJ1-2; possibly TRBD1 for D (5 bases). CDR3 size: 17 residues. Trimming cost V 4 bases and J 2 bases, with 20 bases left between them. Germline loops: CDR1 SGHDN, CDR2 FVKESK.

The rearrangement links TRBV18 to TRBJ2-1; TRBD2 is a possible D gene (6 bases). The CDR3 has 17 amino acids. Trimming removed 2 bases at V and 0 bases at J, with 14 bases between. Germline V lookup: CDR1 KGHSH, CDR2 LQKENI. CDR3 region: CASSPIGSSHSYNEQFF. The CDR3 coding sequence is TGTGCCAGCTCACCAATCGGGAGCTCCCACTCCTACAATGAGCAGTTCTTC.

The V and J genes are TRBV19 and TRBJ1-3; possible D gene TRBD1, 6 bases. Germline CDR1 LNHDA, CDR2 SQIVND (reference sequence). There are 15 residues in the CDR3. The ends were cut back, 7 bases at V and 5 bases at J, with 18 bases in the middle. CDR3 DNA: TGTGCCAGTACCGTCCTCCGGGGGGGGCGAAACACCATATATTTT. It yields the protein CASTVLRGGRNTIYF.

The chain uses TRBV28 and TRBJ1-5; D possibly corresponds to TRBD1 (6 bases). Germline CDR1 MDHEN, CDR2 SYDVKM. The CDR3 covers 19 residues. Trimming pared 6 bases from V and 0 bases from J, leaving 24 bases between. CDR3 DNA: TGTGCCAGCAGCCTATCCCGGACAGAACTACGCTATAGCAATCAGCCCCAGCATTTT. This gives the protein CASSLSRTELRYSNQPQHF.

V usage is TRBV5-3 and J usage is TRBJ1-3; D is possibly TRBD1 (5 bases). TRBV5-3 is designated an ORF whose function remains uncertain. The CDR3 is 16 amino acids. The V and J ends lost 3 bases and 0 bases respectively, with 13 bases between them. The CDR3 DNA follows: TGTGCCAGAAGCTATGGGACTTCGGTCTCTGGAAACACCATATATTTT. Its translation: CARSYGTSVSGNTIYF.

V usage is TRBV18 and J usage is TRBJ2-2; D is unclear. The CDR3 contains 13 residues. V was cut by 5 bases and J by 6 bases, with 10 bases left in between. Germline CDR1 is KGHSH and CDR2 is LQKENI. The CDR3 loop reads CASSATVAGELFF. CDR3 DNA sequence: TGTGCCAGCTCAGCGACCGTTGCCGGGGAGCTGTTTTTT.

This clone appeared once. The CDR3 protein is CASNAGTDTQYF. In DNA, the CDR3 is TGTGCCAGCAACGCCGGTACAGATACGCAGTATTTT. V and J are TRBV11-2 and TRBJ2-3, with D unresolved. V lost 7 bases and J lost 3, with 8 bases in between. The CDR3 runs 12 residues. Germline V gives CDR1 SGHAT, CDR2 FQNNGV.

The V gene is TRBV19, the J gene TRBJ1-5; D gene ambiguous. The CDR3 is 13 amino acids. V gave up 7 bases and J gave up 5 bases, with 12 bases separating them. Germline V gene data show CDR1 as LNHDA and CDR2 as SQIVND (reference sequence). The DNA for the CDR3 is TGTGCCAGTAAGAGCCAGGTTGATCAGCCCCAGCATTTT. Translation gives CASKSQVDQPQHF.

This chain links TRBV2 with TRBJ1-6; TRBD1 aligns across 10 bases. This CDR3 contains 15 residues. Per the germline V gene, CDR1 is SNHLY and CDR2 is FYNNEI. After removal of 7 bases from V and 7 bases from J, the junction contained 7 bases not matched to a gene. Here the CDR3 reads CASTQLGQGNSPLHF. The CDR3 DNA follows: TGTGCCAGCACCCAACTGGGACAGGGGAATTCACCCCTCCACTTT.

A few counts support this clone. The gene calls are TRBV5-1 and TRBJ1-2; D is possibly TRBD1 (5 bases). V was shortened by 0 bases and J by 6 bases, with 9 bases between the two germline ends. The CDR3 has 13 amino acids. CDR1 and CDR2 from the germline V gene are SGHRS and YFSETQ. This chain's CDR3 is CASSLELQDGYTF. The CDR3 coding sequence is TGCGCCAGCAGCTTGGAGCTACAGGATGGCTACACCTTC.

The chain carries TRBV7-8 and TRBJ2-7; maybe TRBD1 (5 bases). The CDR3 length is 15 residues. Between the trimmed V and J ends, which lost 3 bases and 2 bases, there was a span of 14 bases. CDR1 is SGHVS, CDR2 FQNEAQ, per germline. CDR3 sequence (DNA): TGTGCCAGCAGCTTCCAATCGGACACGGCCTACGAGCAGTACTTC. Translating gives CASSFQSDTAYEQYF.

The V and J genes are TRBV29-1 and TRBJ2-5; tentative D call: TRBD2 (6 bases). V shed 8 bases and J shed 7 bases, with 17 bases lying between them. CDR1 and CDR2 (germline): SQVTM, ANQGSEA. CDR3 length: 12 amino acids. Written as DNA, the CDR3 is TGCAGCCTCGGGGCGGGGAGAGGGACCCAGTACTTC. Its translation: CSLGAGRGTQYF.

The V and J genes are TRBV5-6 and TRBJ2-5, with D perhaps TRBD2 (6 bases). Per germline, CDR1 SGHDT and CDR2 YYEEEE. The CDR3 extends over 16 amino acids. V lost 0 bases and J 2 bases, leaving 14 bases between the germline ends. The CDR3 nucleotides read TGTGCCAGCAGCTTGGGGGGCGGGACCCGACAAGAGACCCAGTACTTC. Translated: CASSLGGGTRQETQYF.

The chain carries TRBV7-9 and TRBJ2-3; 14 bases match TRBD2. Germline CDR1 and CDR2: SEHNR and FQNEAQ (reference sequence). This CDR3 region has 17 residues. Trimming at V came to 3 bases and at J to 6 bases, leaving 8 bases not matched to a gene. CDR3 coding DNA: TGTGCCAGCAGCTTGACTAGCGGGGGGGCCCGGTTTGATACGCAGTATTTT. As protein: CASSLTSGGARFDTQYF.

The genes are TRBV6-5 and TRBJ1-2, with TRBD1 matching over 7 bases. CDR1 and CDR2 from the germline V gene are MNHEY and SVGAGI. CDR3 length: 14 amino acids. Trimming removed 6 bases from V and 0 bases from J; junction bases left unmatched: 4. CDR3 in DNA: TGTGCCAGCAGGGACAGGATGACTAACTATGGCTACACCTTC. Its protein is CASRDRMTNYGYTF.

In DNA, the CDR3 is TGTGCCAGCTCAATGATGCAAGAGACCCAGTACTTC. Translation gives CASSMMQETQYF. The rearrangement uses TRBV18 and TRBJ2-5; D call uncertain. Germline V gene sequence: CDR1 KGHSH, CDR2 LQKENI. Trimming pared 5 bases from V and 2 bases from J, leaving 6 bases between. The CDR3 covers 12 residues.

This chain links TRBV29-1 with TRBJ2-2, with TRBD2 matching 10 bases. The CDR3 has 16 amino acids. V lost 4 bases and J lost 4; bases outside the gene matches: 9. Germline V gives CDR1 SQVTM, CDR2 ANQGSEA. The CDR3 DNA reads as TGCAGCGTTGGAGGAGGGACTAGCGCGGTCACCGGGGAGCTGTTTTTT. Amino acids: CSVGGGTSAVTGELFF.

This clone occurred once. The CDR3 bases are TGTGCCAGCAGTGCAGGGACAGTGGCAAAACTGTTTTTT. Protein sequence: CASSAGTVAKLFF. The chain links TRBV28 to TRBJ1-4; 7 positions match TRBD1. The germline gives CDR1 MDHEN, CDR2 SYDVKM. The CDR3 runs 13 residues. J lost 10 bases, V lost 5 bases, and 7 bases had no gene match.

The chain recombines TRBV25-1 with TRBJ2-5; no clear D. Germline V gene sequence: CDR1 MGHDK, CDR2 SYGVNS. The CDR3 consists of 14 residues. V was trimmed by 3 bases and J by 2 bases, leaving 10 bases between them. The CDR3 DNA is TGTGCCAGCAGTGAGCAAACCACGCAAGAGACCCAGTACTTC. As protein: CASSEQTTQETQYF.

The CDR3 loop reads CASSVDPDSGNTIYF. CDR3 nucleotides: TGTGCCAGCAGCGTAGACCCAGACTCTGGAAACACCATATATTTT. The chain recombines TRBV9 with TRBJ1-3; D gene ambiguous. V was cut by 0 bases and J by 0 bases, with 7 bases left in between. The CDR3 consists of 15 residues. Per the germline V gene, CDR1 is SGDLS and CDR2 is YYNGEE.

The chain joins TRBV29-1 to TRBJ2-7; the match to TRBD1 covers 9 bases. The germline gives CDR1 SQVTM, CDR2 ANQGSEA. This CDR3 has 13 residues. V lost 4 bases and J lost 3; bases outside the gene matches: 4. CDR3 loop: CSVGGDRDYEQYF. CDR3 DNA sequence: TGCAGCGTTGGGGGGGACAGGGACTACGAGCAGTACTTC.

This clone was recorded a few times. V is TRBV7-2 and J is TRBJ1-3, with D perhaps matching TRBD1 (5 bases). Deletions cut 8 bases from V and 7 bases from J, with 12 bases between. The CDR3 is 12 residues long. Germline assignment: CDR1 SGHTA and CDR2 FQGNSA. Written as DNA, the CDR3 is TGTGCCAGCGGGGCAAGCGGGAACACCATATATTTT. Translating gives CASGASGNTIYF.